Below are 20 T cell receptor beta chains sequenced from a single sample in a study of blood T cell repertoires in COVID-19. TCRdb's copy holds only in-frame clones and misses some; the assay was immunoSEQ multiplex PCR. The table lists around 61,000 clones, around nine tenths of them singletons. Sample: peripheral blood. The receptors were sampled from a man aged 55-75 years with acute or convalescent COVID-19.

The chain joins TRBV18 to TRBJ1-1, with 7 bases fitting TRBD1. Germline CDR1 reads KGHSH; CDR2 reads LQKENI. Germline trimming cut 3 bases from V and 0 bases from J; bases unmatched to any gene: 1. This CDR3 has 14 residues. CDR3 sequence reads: CASSPDRVNTEAFF. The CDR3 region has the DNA TGTGCCAGCTCACCCGACAGGGTGAACACTGAAGCTTTCTTT. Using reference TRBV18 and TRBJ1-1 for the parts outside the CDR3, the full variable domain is NAGVMQNPRHLVRRRGQEARLRCSPMKGHSHVYWYRQLPEEGLKFMVYLQKENIIDESGMPKERFSAEFPKEGPSILRIQQVVRGDSAAYFCASSPDRVNTEAFFGQGTRLTVV.

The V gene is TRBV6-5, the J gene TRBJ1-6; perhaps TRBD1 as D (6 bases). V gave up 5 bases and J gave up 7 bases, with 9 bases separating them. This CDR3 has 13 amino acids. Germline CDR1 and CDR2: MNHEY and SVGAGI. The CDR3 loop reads CASSTGLNSPLHF. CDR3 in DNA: TGTGCCAGCAGTACAGGGTTAAATTCACCCCTCCACTTT.

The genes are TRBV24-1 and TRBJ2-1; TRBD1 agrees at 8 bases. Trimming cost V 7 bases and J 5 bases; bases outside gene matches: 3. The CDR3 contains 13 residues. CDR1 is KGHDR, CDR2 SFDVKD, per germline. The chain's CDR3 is CATRQGANNEQFF. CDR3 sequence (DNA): TGTGCCACCAGGCAGGGGGCGAACAATGAGCAGTTCTTC.

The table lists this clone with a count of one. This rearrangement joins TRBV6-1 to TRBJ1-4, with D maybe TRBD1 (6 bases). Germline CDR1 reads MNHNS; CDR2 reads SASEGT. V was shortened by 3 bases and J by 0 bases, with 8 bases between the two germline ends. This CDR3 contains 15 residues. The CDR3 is CASSDDRSTNEKLFF. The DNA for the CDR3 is TGTGCCAGCAGTGATGACAGGTCAACTAATGAAAAACTGTTTTTT.

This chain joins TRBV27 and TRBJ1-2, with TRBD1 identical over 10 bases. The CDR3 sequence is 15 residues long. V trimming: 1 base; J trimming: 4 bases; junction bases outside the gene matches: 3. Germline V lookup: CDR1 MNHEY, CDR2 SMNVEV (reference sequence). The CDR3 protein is CASSLFRTGGYGYTF. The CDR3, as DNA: TGTGCCAGCAGTTTATTCCGGACAGGGGGCTATGGCTACACCTTC.

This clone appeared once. The CDR3 DNA follows: TGTGCCAGCAGCTTAACTCCCCGCGACGGACAGGAATATTACAATGAGCAGTTCTTC. This sequence encodes CASSLTPRDGQEYYNEQFF. The rearrangement uses TRBV7-3 and TRBJ2-1, with TRBD1 identical over 7 bases. CDR3 length: 19 amino acids. The trim removed 0 bases at V and 4 bases at J, leaving 15 bases unmatched. Germline V gene lookup returns CDR1 SGHTA and CDR2 FQGTGA.

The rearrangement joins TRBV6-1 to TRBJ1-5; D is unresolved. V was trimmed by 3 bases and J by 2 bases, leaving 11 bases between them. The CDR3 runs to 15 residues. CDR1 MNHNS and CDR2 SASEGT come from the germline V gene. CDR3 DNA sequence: TGTGCCAGCAGTGATAGAAGGGAGGGCAATCAGCCCCAGCATTTT. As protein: CASSDRREGNQPQHF.

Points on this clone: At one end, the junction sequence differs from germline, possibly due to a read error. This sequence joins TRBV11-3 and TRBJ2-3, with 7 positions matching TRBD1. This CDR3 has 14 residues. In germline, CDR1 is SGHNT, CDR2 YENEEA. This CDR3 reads CASSLGQGTDTQYF. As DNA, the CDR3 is TGTGCCAGCAGTTTAGGACAGGGCACAGATACGCAGTATTTT.

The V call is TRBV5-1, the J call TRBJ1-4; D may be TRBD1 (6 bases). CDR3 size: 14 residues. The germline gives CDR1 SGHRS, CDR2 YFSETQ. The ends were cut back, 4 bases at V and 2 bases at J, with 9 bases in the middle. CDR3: CASSPGATNEKLFF. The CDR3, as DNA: TGCGCCAGCAGCCCAGGGGCGACTAATGAAAAACTGTTTTTT. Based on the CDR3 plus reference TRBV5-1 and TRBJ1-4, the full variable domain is KAGVTQTPRYLIKTRGQQVTLSCSPISGHRSVSWYQQTPGQGLQFLFEYFSETQRNKGNFPGRFSGRQFSNSRSEMNVSTLELGDSALYLCASSPGATNEKLFFGSGTQLSVL.

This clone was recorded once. This CDR3 is CASSFDTSSYNSPLHF. CDR3 bases: TGTGCCAGCAGTTTTGACACAAGCTCCTATAATTCACCCCTCCACTTT. The rearrangement joins TRBV27 to TRBJ1-6; D uncertain. Trimming took 3 bases from V and 0 from J, leaving 9 bases between them. CDR1 and CDR2 (germline): MNHEY, SMNVEV (reference sequence). The CDR3 covers 16 residues.

The CDR3 DNA reads TGTGCCAGCAGTTCCGGGACAGGAGGTACGGCTTTCTTT. The encoded protein is CASSSGTGGTAFF. The genes are TRBV12-3 or TRBV12-4 and TRBJ1-1, with TRBD1 matching 8 bases. Trimming removed 4 bases from V and 11 bases from J; junction bases left unmatched: 9. There are 13 residues in the CDR3.

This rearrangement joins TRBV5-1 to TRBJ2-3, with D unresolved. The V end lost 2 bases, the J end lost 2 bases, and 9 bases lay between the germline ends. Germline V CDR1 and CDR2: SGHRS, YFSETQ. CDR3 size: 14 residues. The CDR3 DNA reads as TGCGCCAGCAGCTTACATCTTCCCACAGATACGCAGTATTTT. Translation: CASSLHLPTDTQYF.

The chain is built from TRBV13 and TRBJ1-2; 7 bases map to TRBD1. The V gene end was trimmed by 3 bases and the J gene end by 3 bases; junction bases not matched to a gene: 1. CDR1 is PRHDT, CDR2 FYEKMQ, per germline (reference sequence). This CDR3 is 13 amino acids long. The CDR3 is CASSFGQDYGYTF. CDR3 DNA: TGTGCCAGCAGCTTCGGACAGGACTATGGCTACACCTTC.

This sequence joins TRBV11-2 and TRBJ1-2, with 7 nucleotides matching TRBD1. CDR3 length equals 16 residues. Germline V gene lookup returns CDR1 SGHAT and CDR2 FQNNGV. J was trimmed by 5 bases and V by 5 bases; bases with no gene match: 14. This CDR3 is CASSTWVGQDFYGYTF. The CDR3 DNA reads TGTGCCAGCAGCACGTGGGTAGGACAGGACTTTTATGGCTACACCTTC. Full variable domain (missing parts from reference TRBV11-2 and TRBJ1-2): EAGVAQSPRYKIIEKRQSVAFWCNPISGHATLYWYQQILGQGPKLLIQFQNNGVVDDSQLPKDRFSAERLKGVDSTLKIQPAKLEDSAVYLCASSTWVGQDFYGYTFGSGTRLTVV.

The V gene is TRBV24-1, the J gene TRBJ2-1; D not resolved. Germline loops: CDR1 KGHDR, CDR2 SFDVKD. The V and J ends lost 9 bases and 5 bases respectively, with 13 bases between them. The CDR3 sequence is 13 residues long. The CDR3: CATSGPPNNEQFF. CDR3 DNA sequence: TGTGCCACCTCGGGTCCCCCTAACAATGAGCAGTTCTTC.

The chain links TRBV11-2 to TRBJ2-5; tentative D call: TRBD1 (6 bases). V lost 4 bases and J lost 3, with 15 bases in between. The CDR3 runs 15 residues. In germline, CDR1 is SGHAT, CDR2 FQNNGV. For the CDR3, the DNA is TGTGCCAGCAGCTCCGCGGGTACAGGGAAAGAGACCCAGTACTTC. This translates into CASSSAGTGKETQYF. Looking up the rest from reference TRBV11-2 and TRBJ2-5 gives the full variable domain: EAGVAQSPRYKIIEKRQSVAFWCNPISGHATLYWYQQILGQGPKLLIQFQNNGVVDDSQLPKDRFSAERLKGVDSTLKIQPAKLEDSAVYLCASSSAGTGKETQYFGPGTRLLVL.

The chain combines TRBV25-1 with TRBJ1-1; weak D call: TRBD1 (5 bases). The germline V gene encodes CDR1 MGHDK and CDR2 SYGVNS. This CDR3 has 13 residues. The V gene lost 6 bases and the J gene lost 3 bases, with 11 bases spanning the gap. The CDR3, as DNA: TGTGCCAGCAGGGACAACGCGTACACTGAAGCTTTCTTT. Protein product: CASRDNAYTEAFF. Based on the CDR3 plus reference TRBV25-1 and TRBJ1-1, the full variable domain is EADIYQTPRYLVIGTGKKITLECSQTMGHDKMYWYQQDPGMELHLIHYSYGVNSTEKGDLSSESTVSRIRTEHFPLTLESARPSHTSQYLCASRDNAYTEAFFGQGTRLTVV.

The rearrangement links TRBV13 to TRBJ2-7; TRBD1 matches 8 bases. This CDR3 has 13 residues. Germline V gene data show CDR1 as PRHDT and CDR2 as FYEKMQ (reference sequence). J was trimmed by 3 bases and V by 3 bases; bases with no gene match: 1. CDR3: CASSLDRDYEQYF. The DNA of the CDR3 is TGTGCCAGCAGCTTGGACAGGGACTACGAGCAGTACTTC.

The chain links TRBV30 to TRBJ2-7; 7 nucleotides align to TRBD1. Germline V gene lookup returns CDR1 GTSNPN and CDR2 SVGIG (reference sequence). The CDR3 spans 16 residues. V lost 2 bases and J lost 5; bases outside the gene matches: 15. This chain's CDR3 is CAWSSGTDWGRDEQYF. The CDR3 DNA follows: TGTGCCTGGAGTTCTGGGACAGATTGGGGTAGGGACGAGCAGTACTTC.

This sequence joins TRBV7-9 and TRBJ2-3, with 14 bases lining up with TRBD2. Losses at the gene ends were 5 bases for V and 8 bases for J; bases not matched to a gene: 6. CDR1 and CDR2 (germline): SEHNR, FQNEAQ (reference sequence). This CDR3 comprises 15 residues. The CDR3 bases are TGTGCCAGCAGCGGGGGACTAGCGGGGGAGGGTACGCAGTATTTT. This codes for CASSGGLAGEGTQYF. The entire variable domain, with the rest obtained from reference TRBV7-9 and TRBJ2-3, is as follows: DTGVSQNPRHKITKRGQNVTFRCDPISEHNRLYWYRQTLGQGPEFLTYFQNEAQLEKSRLLSDRFSAERPKGSFSTLEIQRTEQGDSAMYLCASSGGLAGEGTQYFGPGTRLTVL.